This T cell receptor beta chain was captured in a study of T cell repertoires in cytomegalovirus infection. Overall study context: Recently described HLA-C-restricted plus well-studied HLA-B-restricted CMV epitopes were used. TCR beta signatures that were public indicated CMV infection and matching HLA type.

The table lists this clonotype with a count of one. The antigen remains unidentified. The CDR3 contains 19 residues. V lost 2 bases and J lost 4; bases outside the gene matches: 12. CDR1 is MNHGY and CDR2 is SAAAGT in the germline V gene. Overall study results and limits: Dominating the ex vivo response were HLA-C-restricted CMV-specific TCR beta clonotypes. Cumulative frequency of public TCR beta families picked out carriers of CMV plus the relevant HLA.

In TCRdb, the reads were re-called with MiXCR into one record per CDR3 protein. The sample has around 300,000 distinct CDR3 sequences, around 20% seen once. This specimen was cultured PBMCs, taken from culture after CMV antigen stimulation. The TCR was taken from a human donor in good health (CMV status not recorded). Some clones in this sample may be carry-over from other donors' samples. The chain uses TRBV6-8 and TRBJ2-6, with 9 bases matching TRBD1. CDR3 region: CASSYGTGYRHAGANVLTF. CDR3 in DNA: TGTGCCAGCAGTTACGGGACAGGGTATCGACACGCCGGGGCCAACGTCCTGACTTTC.